This T cell receptor (beta chain) was captured by sequencing in a study of CD8 T cells in Susac syndrome. CD8+ and CD4+ T cells from blood underwent TCR beta sequencing. Random hexamers primed reverse transcription of about 0.45 to 1 ug RNA. TCR beta CDR3 was amplified by immunoSEQ multiplex PCR. This amplification extended across 54 Vbeta and 13 Jbeta segments. MiXCR was run by TCRdb on the immunoSEQ multiplex PCR reads, yielding one entry per CDR3 protein. Here the sample spans more than 75,000 distinct CDR3 sequences, approximately 94% being singletons. The CDR3 contains 16 residues. V was pared by 2 bases and J by 2 bases, with 15 bases between. The V gene's germline CDR1 is SEHNR and CDR2 FQNEAQ (reference sequence).

J is TRBJ1-2 and V is TRBV7-9; D gene unclear. The specimen was CD8+ T cells from PBMCs. This TCR came from a human donor in good health. The CDR3 protein is CASSLIPTTANYGYTF. The CDR3 nucleotides read TGTGCCAGCAGCTTAATTCCGACTACAGCCAACTATGGCTACACCTTC.